The next 30 T cell receptor beta chains were all read from a single sample in a study of early T cells in non-severe SARS-CoV-2 infection. TCRdb fed the 5' RACE reads into MiXCR, producing one record per CDR3 protein. The table has about 82,000 distinct CDR3 sequences, approximately 13% seen once. Sequences were obtained from whole blood. Receptor source: an adult who was a healthcare worker with PCR-confirmed SARS-CoV-2 infection or an uninfected control (not recorded which).

J is TRBJ2-1 and V is TRBV28; D gene ambiguous. This CDR3 region has 11 residues. Trimming left V 3 bases short and J 10 bases short, with 7 bases between. Germline-derived CDR1 and CDR2 are MDHEN and SYDVKM. The CDR3 loop reads CASSLVGEQFF. DNA for the CDR3: TGTGCCAGCAGTTTGGTAGGGGAGCAGTTCTTC.

In this sample, this clonotype turned up a few times. The J gene is TRBJ2-7, the V gene TRBV20-1; D unresolved. V shed 3 bases and J shed 2 bases, with 8 bases lying between them. The germline CDR1 and CDR2 sequences are DFQATT and SNEGSKA (reference sequence). The CDR3 length is 12 residues. The CDR3 DNA is TGCAGTGCTAGCGACTTAACCTACGAGCAGTACTTC. Its translation is CSASDLTYEQYF.

The rearrangement uses TRBV27 and TRBJ1-1, with D possibly being TRBD1 (5 bases). Germline CDR1 and CDR2: MNHEY and SMNVEV (reference sequence). This CDR3 spans 17 amino acids. Trimming shortened V by 4 bases and J by 5 bases, and 23 bases separated the two germline ends. The CDR3, as DNA: TGTGCCAGCAGTTCCCTAGCTTTACAGGAGGTTGGTACTGAAGCTTTCTTT. Protein sequence: CASSSLALQEVGTEAFF.

This clonotype was recorded at least ten times. The chain links TRBV19 to TRBJ1-5; D remains unclear. CDR1 and CDR2 (germline): LNHDA, SQIVND (reference sequence). The CDR3 runs to 13 residues. Trimming removed 8 bases from V and 1 base from J, with 9 bases in between. This chain's CDR3 is CASCPRSNQPQHF. DNA of the CDR3: TGTGCCAGTTGCCCTAGAAGCAATCAGCCCCAGCATTTT.

The table lists this clonotype with many counts. The V gene is TRBV5-1, the J gene TRBJ1-4, with 7 positions matching TRBD1. Germline assignment: CDR1 SGHRS and CDR2 YFSETQ. The CDR3 is 15 residues long. Trimming cost V 3 bases and J 4 bases; bases outside gene matches: 6. The CDR3 sequence: CASSSRTGFNEKLFF. The CDR3 DNA follows: TGCGCCAGCAGCTCGCGGACAGGATTTAATGAAAAACTGTTTTTT.

The gene calls are TRBV2 and TRBJ2-7, with unresolved D. Germline assignment: CDR1 SNHLY and CDR2 FYNNEI. The CDR3 has 11 residues. V lost 6 bases and J lost 3, with 6 bases in between. The CDR3 DNA is TGTGCCAGCAGACTGGGCTACGAGCAGTACTTC. Its translation is CASRLGYEQYF.

The V and J genes are TRBV6-2 or TRBV6-3 and TRBJ1-5; TRBD1 might be the D (5 bases). Trimming took off 0 bases at V and 3 bases at J, with 15 bases between the two ends. The CDR3 is made up of 17 amino acids. CDR1 MNHEY and CDR2 SVGEGT come from the germline V gene. CDR3 in DNA: TGTGCCAGCAGTTACTCGGGTCACAGGCAATTCAATCAGCCCCAGCATTTT. Its protein is CASSYSGHRQFNQPQHF.

This clonotype has more than one count but fewer than ten. The CDR3: CASSQDPVTGAGYTF. In DNA, the CDR3 is TGCGCCAGCAGCCAAGACCCGGTTACAGGAGCGGGCTACACCTTC. This rearrangement joins TRBV4-1 to TRBJ1-2; TRBD1 is a possible D gene (5 bases). Trimming stripped 0 bases from V and 8 bases from J, with 16 bases between. This CDR3 contains 15 residues. Germline V gene sequence: CDR1 MGHRA, CDR2 YSYEKL.

Comment on this clonotype: Germline is not matched at one junction end, which may reflect a read error. The chain is built from TRBV18 and TRBJ2-7; TRBD1 matches 9 bases. Per the germline V gene, CDR1 is KGHSH and CDR2 is LQKENI. The CDR3 length is 14 residues. CDR3 nucleotide sequence: TGTGCCAGCACACCGGACAGGGGAGGGTACGAGCAGTACTTC. Translation gives CASTPDRGGYEQYF.

The chain uses TRBV12-5 and TRBJ2-1, with D perhaps TRBD1 (6 bases). CDR1 LGHNT and CDR2 FRNRAP come from the germline V gene. The CDR3 sequence is 11 residues long. V lost 5 bases and J 13 bases, leaving 12 bases between the germline ends. CDR3 DNA sequence: TGTGCTAGTGGTGCCACCGGGACACAGTTCTTC. Its protein product is CASGATGTQFF. The full variable domain, with the rest looked up from reference TRBV12-5 and TRBJ2-1, is DARVTQTPRHKVTEMGQEVTMRCQPILGHNTVFWYRQTMMQGLELLAYFRNRAPLDDSGMPKDRFSAEMPDATLATLKIQPSEPRDSAVYFCASGATGTQFFGPGTRLTVL.

Remarks on this clonotype: One end of the junction does not line up with germline, which may come from a read error. CDR3 loop: CVSSFQMTGGELFF. The CDR3 region has the DNA TGTGTCAGCAGCTTTCAAATGACGGGCGGGGAGCTGTTTTTT. V usage is TRBV14 and J usage is TRBJ2-2; D gene ambiguous. Germline CDR1 is SGHDN and CDR2 is FVKESK. The CDR3 contains 14 residues.

This chain uses TRBV28 with TRBJ1-1; D is perhaps TRBD1 (6 bases). With 5 bases removed from V and 4 bases from J, the gap between germline ends came to 11 bases. The CDR3 covers 13 residues. The germline V gene encodes CDR1 MDHEN and CDR2 SYDVKM. The DNA for the CDR3 is TGTGCCAGCAGTCCACCGACAGGCACTGAAGCTTTCTTT. This codes for CASSPPTGTEAFF.

This clonotype was seen repeatedly, ten times or more. V usage is TRBV5-1 and J usage is TRBJ2-5; a weak D match, TRBD1 (5 bases). Trimming pared 0 bases from V and 5 bases from J, leaving 11 bases between. The CDR3 spans 14 residues. Germline V gives CDR1 SGHRS, CDR2 YFSETQ. The CDR3 here is CASSLEGAGETQYF. The CDR3 DNA follows: TGCGCCAGCAGCTTGGAAGGGGCCGGGGAGACCCAGTACTTC.

This clonotype turned up a few times. The V call is TRBV14, the J call TRBJ1-1; D is unclear. V shed 1 base and J shed 14 bases, with 20 bases lying between them. CDR3 length: 14 residues. Germline loops: CDR1 SGHDN, CDR2 FVKESK. The DNA for the CDR3 is TGTGCCAGCAGCCAAGGGTGGGCAGTCGAATCCTGCTTCTTT. This encodes CASSQGWAVESCFF.

This clonotype was seen many times. The rearrangement uses TRBV27 and TRBJ2-1; D is unclear. V lost 6 bases to trimming and J lost 0 bases, with 12 bases between them. This CDR3 spans 15 amino acids. Germline V gene data show CDR1 as MNHEY and CDR2 as SMNVEV (reference sequence). The CDR3 sequence: CASRGAWGSYNEQFF. The CDR3 DNA sequence: TGTGCCAGCAGGGGTGCGTGGGGCTCCTACAATGAGCAGTTCTTC.

This clonotype was detected only a few times. This chain links TRBV7-2 with TRBJ1-2; possible D gene TRBD1, 5 bases. V was clipped by 5 bases and J by 1 base, with 8 bases between them. The CDR3 has 13 residues. In germline, CDR1 is SGHTA, CDR2 FQGNSA. CDR3 DNA: TGTGCCAGCAGCCAACAGGTTAACTATGGCTACACCTTC. Its translation: CASSQQVNYGYTF.

V is TRBV16 and J is TRBJ1-1; D unclear. V shed 1 base and J shed 3 bases, with 12 bases lying between them. This CDR3 is built from 15 residues. Germline V CDR1 and CDR2: KGHSY, FQNENV. CDR3 DNA sequence: TGTGCCAGCAGCCAATTGCGGGTTGAGGACACTGAAGCTTTCTTT. This codes for CASSQLRVEDTEAFF.

The rearrangement uses TRBV5-1 and TRBJ2-7; 9 bases map to TRBD1. The V gene end was trimmed by 4 bases and the J gene end by 1 base; junction bases not matched to a gene: 3. The CDR3 consists of 14 residues. CDR1 and CDR2 from the germline V gene are SGHRS and YFSETQ. CDR3 residues: CASSPGTGSYEQYF. In DNA, the CDR3 is TGCGCCAGCAGCCCCGGGACAGGGTCCTACGAGCAGTACTTC. Using reference TRBV5-1 and TRBJ2-7 for the parts outside the CDR3, the full variable domain is KAGVTQTPRYLIKTRGQQVTLSCSPISGHRSVSWYQQTPGQGLQFLFEYFSETQRNKGNFPGRFSGRQFSNSRSEMNVSTLELGDSALYLCASSPGTGSYEQYFGPGTRLTVT.

There are many counts of this clonotype. The J gene is TRBJ2-5, the V gene TRBV29-1, with a tentative D call TRBD2 (6 bases). V was clipped by 3 bases and J by 5 bases, with 13 bases between them. CDR1 is SQVTM, CDR2 ANQGSEA, per germline. The CDR3 is 13 amino acids. The CDR3 loop reads CSVDGGSLETQYF. The CDR3 DNA reads as TGCAGCGTTGACGGGGGAAGTTTGGAGACCCAGTACTTC.

This clonotype was observed many times. The V call is TRBV25-1, the J call TRBJ1-6, with 7 bases fitting TRBD1. The CDR3 totals 19 residues. Germline CDR1 reads MGHDK; CDR2 reads SYGVNS. With V trimmed by 1 base and J by 3 bases, 12 bases remained unmatched. This CDR3 reads CASSEFGRRDSIYNSPLHF. CDR3 DNA: TGTGCCAGCAGTGAATTCGGCCGCCGGGACAGCATCTATAATTCACCCCTCCACTTT.

The sample holds many counts of this clonotype. This sequence joins TRBV5-1 and TRBJ1-2, with D unclear. Trimming took 4 bases from V and 3 from J, leaving 10 bases between them. This CDR3 has 13 amino acids. CDR1 and CDR2 from the germline V gene are SGHRS and YFSETQ. The CDR3 spells CASSRTAYYGYTF. The CDR3, as DNA: TGCGCCAGCAGCCGAACAGCTTACTATGGCTACACCTTC.

At least ten counts were recorded for this clonotype. The chain recombines TRBV7-6 with TRBJ2-7, with D possibly called TRBD1 or TRBD2 (6 bases each). Trimming cost V 5 bases and J 5 bases, with 16 bases left between them. Germline CDR1 and CDR2: SGHVS and FNYEAQ. The CDR3 is 14 amino acids. The CDR3 is CASSRLGGGNEQYF. Written as DNA, the CDR3 is TGTGCCAGCAGCCGCCTCGGGGGCGGAAACGAGCAGTACTTC.

This chain connects TRBV20-1 to TRBJ1-1; D possibly corresponds to TRBD1 (5 bases). Germline CDR1 is DFQATT and CDR2 is SNEGSKA (reference sequence). The ends were cut back, 1 base at V and 0 bases at J, with 12 bases in the middle. This CDR3 region has 15 residues. CDR3 in amino acids: CSARGGGFLNTEAFF. The CDR3 DNA is TGCAGTGCTAGAGGCGGGGGGTTCCTGAACACTGAAGCTTTCTTT.

The chain couples TRBV20-1 to TRBJ2-5; D is possibly TRBD1 (6 bases). Germline assignment: CDR1 DFQATT and CDR2 SNEGSKA (reference sequence). V was clipped by 5 bases and J by 9 bases, with 13 bases between them. CDR3 length equals 11 residues. DNA for the CDR3: TGCAGTGCTCCGGGCGCAGGGGCCCAGTACTTC. It yields the protein CSAPGAGAQYF.

This clonotype was detected only a few times. The CDR3 sequence: CAWTGSVNEKLFF. The CDR3 nucleotides are TGTGCCTGGACAGGTTCAGTTAATGAAAAACTGTTTTTT. V gene TRBV30 combines with J gene TRBJ1-4; no clear D gene. There are 13 residues in the CDR3. V was pared by 4 bases and J by 4 bases, with 10 bases between. Looked up from germline, CDR1 is GTSNPN and CDR2 is SVGIG (reference sequence).

The chain recombines TRBV5-1 with TRBJ2-3, with D possibly matching TRBD1 (6 bases). Trimming took 4 bases from V and 2 from J, leaving 11 bases between them. This CDR3 region has 14 residues. Germline-derived CDR1 and CDR2 are SGHRS and YFSETQ. In DNA, the CDR3 is TGCGCCAGCAGCAAACAGGGAGTCACAGATACGCAGTATTTT. Translated, it gives CASSKQGVTDTQYF.

The chain has TRBV24-1 and TRBJ2-6; no firm D call. This CDR3 is built from 13 residues. Germline values: CDR1 KGHDR, CDR2 SFDVKD. With 9 bases removed from V and 2 bases from J, the gap between germline ends came to 7 bases. CDR3 DNA sequence: TGTGCCACCGCCGAGGCTGGGGCCAACGTCCTGACTTTC. As protein: CATAEAGANVLTF.

This clonotype appeared many times. In DNA form, the CDR3 reads TGTGCCAGCAGTGTCGGACAGATAAGCTATGGCTACACCTTC. As protein: CASSVGQISYGYTF. The chain links TRBV28 to TRBJ1-2; a possible D gene is TRBD1 (6 bases). Trimming pared 5 bases from V and 4 bases from J, leaving 14 bases between. This CDR3 comprises 14 residues. Germline-derived CDR1 and CDR2 are MDHEN and SYDVKM.

The chain employs TRBV10-2 and TRBJ2-1, with TRBD2 identical over 7 bases. The CDR3 runs 19 residues. The ends lost 1 base at V and 1 base at J; junction bases unmatched: 13. Germline values: CDR1 WSHSY, CDR2 SAAADI. The chain's CDR3 is CASSEFRGRTSESYNEQFF. The CDR3 nucleotides read TGCGCCAGCAGTGAGTTCCGGGGTAGAACTAGCGAGTCCTACAATGAGCAGTTCTTC.

This clonotype has more than one count but fewer than ten. V usage is TRBV2 and J usage is TRBJ1-1, with 9 bases that match TRBD1. V lost 6 bases to trimming and J lost 5 bases; unmatched junction nucleotides: 7. From germline, CDR1 is SNHLY and CDR2 FYNNEI. The CDR3 extends over 14 amino acids. The CDR3 DNA reads TGTGCCAGCAGAGTCCACAGGGGGCGGACTGAAGCTTTCTTT. It specifies CASRVHRGRTEAFF.